This T cell receptor beta chain was obtained from a study of blood T cell repertoires in COVID-19. Study-level background: PBMCs, B-cell-depleted T cells, or T cells were the source of the cDNA or gDNA that made up the material.

Germline V gene lookup returns CDR1 SGDLS and CDR2 YYNGEE. V was clipped by 3 bases and J by 2 bases, with 6 bases between them. This CDR3 is 13 amino acids long. In the study's own analysis: By means of reference gene primer amplification, nucleated cell counts were estimated. The data were produced by immunoSEQ multiplex PCR, yet TCRdb's version contains in-frame clones alone and is incomplete. The V and J calls and clone size were taken over from that table, and D and trimming were inferred from the DNA. The sample lists over 50,000 clones, 70% to 90% occurring once. The sequencing input was peripheral blood. This clonotype was sampled from a man in his 60s with acute or convalescent COVID-19. This chain connects TRBV9 to TRBJ1-3; D gene unclear. CDR3 amino acids: CASSDSPGNTIYF. CDR3 sequence (DNA): TGTGCCAGCAGCGACAGTCCTGGAAACACCATATATTTT. Variable domain in full (rest from reference TRBV9 and TRBJ1-3): DSGVTQTPKHLITATGQRVTLRCSPRSGDLSVYWYQQSLDQGLQFLIQYYNGEERAKGNILERFSAQQFPDLHSELNLSSLELGDSALYFCASSDSPGNTIYFGEGSWLTVV.